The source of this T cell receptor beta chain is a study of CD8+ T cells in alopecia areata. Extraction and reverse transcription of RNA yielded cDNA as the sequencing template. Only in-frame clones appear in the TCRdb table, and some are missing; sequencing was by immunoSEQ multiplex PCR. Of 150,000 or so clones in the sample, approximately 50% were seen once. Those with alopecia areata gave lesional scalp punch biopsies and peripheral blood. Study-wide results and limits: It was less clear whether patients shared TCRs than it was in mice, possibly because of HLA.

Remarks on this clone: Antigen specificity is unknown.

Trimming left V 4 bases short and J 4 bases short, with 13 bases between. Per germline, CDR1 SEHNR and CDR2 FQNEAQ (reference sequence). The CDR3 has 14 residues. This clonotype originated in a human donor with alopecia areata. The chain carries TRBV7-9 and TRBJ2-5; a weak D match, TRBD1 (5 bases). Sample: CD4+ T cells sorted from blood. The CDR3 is CASSSAQGPETQYF. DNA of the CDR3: TGTGCCAGCAGCTCAGCCCAGGGCCCAGAGACCCAGTACTTC.